These T cell receptor beta chains were read from a single sample in a study of cytomegalovirus exposure and HLA in healthy donors. The data were produced by immunoSEQ multiplex PCR, yet TCRdb's version contains in-frame clones alone and is incomplete. In the table there are 120,000 or so clones, roughly 89% of which are singletons. The sequencing sample was made of PBMCs. These receptors all stem from a woman under 30 in good health and CMV-seronegative. Each CDR3 is given with its conserved first and last residue. The order of the fields is V gene, D gene, J gene, clone size, CDR3 DNA, CDR3 protein. D genes are given only for firm matches. Clone size, where shown, is once, few, many, or a class for clones that have expanded.

>TRBV4-2|TRBD2|TRBJ2-3|.
TGTGCCAGCAGCCCCGGGACTAGCGGGAGGGCGGTGGATACGCAGTATTTT
CASSPGTSGRAVDTQYF
>TRBV7-9|TRBD1|TRBJ2-5|.
TGTGCCAGCCTCCTGGACAGGTCTGGGTCAGAGACCCAGTACTTC
CASLLDRSGSETQYF
>TRBV6-5|.|TRBJ2-2|.
TGTGCCAGCAGTTACACCCATAGCGCCAGCACCGGGGAGCTGTTTTTT
CASSYTHSASTGELFF
>TRBV7-8|.|TRBJ2-7|.
TGTGCCAGCAGCTTAGCCGGCGGGAACCGCTACGAGCAGTACTTC
CASSLAGGNRYEQYF
>TRBV28|.|TRBJ1-5|.
TGTGCCAGCAGTTCGACAGATAATCAGCCCCAGCATTTT
CASSSTDNQPQHF
>TRBV28|TRBD1|TRBJ2-7|.
TGTGCCAGCAGTGTCCGGGACAGGGGCTACGAGCAGTACTTC
CASSVRDRGYEQYF
>TRBV4-2|.|TRBJ1-1|.
TGTGCCAGCAGCCGAAAGGGAGGGTTGAACACTGAAGCTTTCTTT
CASSRKGGLNTEAFF
>TRBV18|TRBD2|TRBJ2-7|.
TGTGCCAGCTCACGAGGACTAGCGGGAGAGATTGCTGAGGAGCAGTACTTC
CASSRGLAGEIAEEQYF
>TRBV11-2|.|TRBJ1-1|.
TGTGCCAGCAGCTTATCTCAGGTCACTGAAGCTTTCTTT
CASSLSQVTEAFF
>TRBV7-2|TRBD1|TRBJ1-5|.
TGTGCCAGCAGCCAAAACAGGGGGGGAAGCCAGCCCCAGCATTTT
CASSQNRGGSQPQHF
>TRBV6-1|.|TRBJ2-1|few
TGTGCCAGCAGTACTCTTGTAAACAATGAGCAGTTCTTC
CASSTLVNNEQFF
>TRBV11-3|.|TRBJ1-1|.
TGTGCCAGCAGCTTAGGAGGTTGGGGAGGGGGCACTGAAGCTTTCTTT
CASSLGGWGGGTEAFF
>TRBV5-1|.|TRBJ2-1|once
TGCGCCAGCAGCTTCGAGTGGGAGCAGTTCTTC
CASSFEWEQFF
>TRBV7-2|.|TRBJ1-3|.
TGTGCCAGCAGCTCCCTCCACTCTGGAGCTGGAAACACCATATATTTT
CASSSLHSGAGNTIYF
>TRBV19|.|TRBJ1-2|.
TGTGCCAGTAGTATCCCCGGCAAGGGGGTGTATGGCTACACCTTC
CASSIPGKGVYGYTF
>TRBV9|TRBD1|TRBJ1-4|.
TGTGCCAGCAGCGGGTTACAGGGGTCAACTAATGAAAAACTGTTTTTT
CASSGLQGSTNEKLFF
>TRBV4-1|.|TRBJ2-1|once
TGCGCCAGCAGCCAAGATTTGCGGGTCAATGAGCAGTTCTTC
CASSQDLRVNEQFF
>TRBV30|.|TRBJ1-4|.
TGTGCCTGGAGTGTAGAGAGGAAACGAGGCGAAAAACTGTTTTTT
CAWSVERKRGEKLFF
>TRBV5-4|TRBD1|TRBJ1-1|once
TGTGCCAGCAGGAACGAATACAGGGGTTTGGCTTTCTTT
CASRNEYRGLAFF
>TRBV5-1|.|TRBJ2-3|.
TGCGCCAGCAGCTTGGGCCGGGGATCTTCAACAGATACGCAGTATTTT
CASSLGRGSSTDTQYF
>TRBV28|.|TRBJ2-1|.
TGTGCCAGCAGAGAGAGGACAGAGTACAATGAGCAGTTCTTC
CASRERTEYNEQFF
>TRBV2|.|TRBJ1-3|.
TGTGCCAGCAGGCCCGAAAGGAGGAGCTCTGGAAACACCATATATTTT
CASRPERRSSGNTIYF
>TRBV28|TRBD1|TRBJ1-2|.
TGTGCCAGCAGTTCCCAGGGACAGAAAGGGGGCTATGGCTACACCTTC
CASSSQGQKGGYGYTF
>TRBV27|.|TRBJ1-1|.
TGTGCCAGCAGGGGGGGGCAGGCCACTGAAGCTTTCTTT
CASRGGQATEAFF
>TRBV5-1|TRBD2|TRBJ2-1|.
TGCGCCAGCAGCTGGCCGGGGGCGGGGGGGCCGATCGACAATGAGCAGTTCTTC
CASSWPGAGGPIDNEQFF